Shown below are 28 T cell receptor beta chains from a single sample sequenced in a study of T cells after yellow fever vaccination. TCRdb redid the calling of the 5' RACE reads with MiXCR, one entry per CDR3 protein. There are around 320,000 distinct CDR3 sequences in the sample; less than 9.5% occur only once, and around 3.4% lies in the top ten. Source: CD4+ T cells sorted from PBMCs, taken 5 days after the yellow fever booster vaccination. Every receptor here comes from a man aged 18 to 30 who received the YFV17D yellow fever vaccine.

The CDR3 bases are TGTGCCAGCAGTTTTCTAGCGGGGGGTCCAGATACGCAGTATTTT. Translating it yields CASSFLAGGPDTQYF. This chain connects TRBV27 to TRBJ2-3, with TRBD2 matching 11 bases. The V and J ends lost 3 bases and 4 bases, in that order; junction bases with no gene match: 3. Looked up from germline, CDR1 is MNHEY and CDR2 is SMNVEV (reference sequence). CDR3 length: 15 amino acids.

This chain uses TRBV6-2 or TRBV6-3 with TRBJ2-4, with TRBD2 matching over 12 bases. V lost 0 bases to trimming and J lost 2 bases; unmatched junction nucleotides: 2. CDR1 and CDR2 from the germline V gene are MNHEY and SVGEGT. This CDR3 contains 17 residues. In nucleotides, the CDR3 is TGTGCCAGCAGTTACTCAGGACTAGCGGGGTCCAAAAACATTCAGTACTTC. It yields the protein CASSYSGLAGSKNIQYF.

CDR3 sequence: CSATAAGELFF. CDR3 in DNA: TGCAGCGCCACAGCGGCCGGGGAGCTGTTTTTT. The chain is built from TRBV29-1 and TRBJ2-2; D is perhaps TRBD2 (5 bases). V was trimmed by 7 bases and J by 6 bases, leaving 9 bases between them. CDR1 is SQVTM and CDR2 is ANQGSEA in the germline V gene. This CDR3 contains 11 residues.

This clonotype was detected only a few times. CDR3 residues: CSGTDSNYGYTF. The CDR3 DNA sequence: TGCAGCGGAACGGACAGTAACTATGGCTACACCTTC. The chain couples TRBV29-1 to TRBJ1-2; a weak D match, TRBD1 (6 bases). From germline, CDR1 is SQVTM and CDR2 ANQGSEA. CDR3 length: 12 amino acids. Trimming took 7 bases from V and 1 from J, leaving 10 bases between them.

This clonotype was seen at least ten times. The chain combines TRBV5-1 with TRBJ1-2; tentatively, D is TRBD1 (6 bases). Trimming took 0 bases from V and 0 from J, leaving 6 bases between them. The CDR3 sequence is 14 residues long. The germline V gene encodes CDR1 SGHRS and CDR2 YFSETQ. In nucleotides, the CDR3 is TGCGCCAGCAGCTTGGACAGGGCTAACTATGGCTACACCTTC. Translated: CASSLDRANYGYTF.

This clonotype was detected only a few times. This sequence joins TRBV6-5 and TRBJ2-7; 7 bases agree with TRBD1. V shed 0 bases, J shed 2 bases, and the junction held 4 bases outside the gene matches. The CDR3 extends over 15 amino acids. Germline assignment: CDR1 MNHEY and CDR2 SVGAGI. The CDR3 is CASSYSTGSTYEQYF. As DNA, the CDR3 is TGTGCCAGCAGTTACTCGACAGGGTCCACCTACGAGCAGTACTTC.

The CDR3, as DNA: TGTGCCAGCAGCTTAACCCTCTCTAGCGGGGGGGGCACAGATACGCAGTATTTT. Amino acids: CASSLTLSSGGGTDTQYF. V and J are TRBV11-2 and TRBJ2-3; 12 nucleotides align to TRBD2. Germline assignment: CDR1 SGHAT and CDR2 FQNNGV. This CDR3 region has 18 residues. V lost 2 bases and J lost 1; bases outside the gene matches: 7.

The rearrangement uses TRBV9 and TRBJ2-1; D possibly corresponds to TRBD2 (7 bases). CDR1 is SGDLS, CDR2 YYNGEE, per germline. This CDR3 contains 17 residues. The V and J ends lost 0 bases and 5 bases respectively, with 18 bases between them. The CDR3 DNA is TGTGCCAGCAGCGTAGTCTCGGGGGGCCGGGCTGACAATGAGCAGTTCTTC. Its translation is CASSVVSGGRADNEQFF.

In DNA form, the CDR3 reads TGTGCCACCAGTGATTTTCCCGGGATCACAGATACGCAGTATTTT. Translation: CATSDFPGITDTQYF. The chain links TRBV24-1 to TRBJ2-3, with D possibly TRBD2 on 5 matching bases. This CDR3 comprises 15 residues. V lost 1 base, J lost 2 bases, and 9 bases lay in between. Germline V gene sequence: CDR1 KGHDR, CDR2 SFDVKD.

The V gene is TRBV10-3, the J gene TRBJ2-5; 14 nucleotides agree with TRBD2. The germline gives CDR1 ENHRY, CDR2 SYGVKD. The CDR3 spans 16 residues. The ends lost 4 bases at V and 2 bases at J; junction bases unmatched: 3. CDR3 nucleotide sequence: TGTGCCATCAGTGGCGGGACTAGCGGGGGACAAGAGACCCAGTACTTC. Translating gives CAISGGTSGGQETQYF.

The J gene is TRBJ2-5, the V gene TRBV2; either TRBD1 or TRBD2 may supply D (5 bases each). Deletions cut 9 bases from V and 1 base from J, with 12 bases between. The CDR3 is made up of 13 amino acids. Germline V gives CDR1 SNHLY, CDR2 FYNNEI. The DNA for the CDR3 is TGTGCCAGGGGTGGGGGACCCCAAGAGACCCAGTACTTC. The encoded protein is CARGGGPQETQYF.

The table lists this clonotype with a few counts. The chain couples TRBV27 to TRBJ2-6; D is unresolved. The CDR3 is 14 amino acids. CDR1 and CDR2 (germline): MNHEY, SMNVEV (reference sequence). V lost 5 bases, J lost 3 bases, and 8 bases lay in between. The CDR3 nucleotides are TGTGCCAGCAGTCCGATTCTTGGGGCCAACGTCCTGACTTTC. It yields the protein CASSPILGANVLTF.

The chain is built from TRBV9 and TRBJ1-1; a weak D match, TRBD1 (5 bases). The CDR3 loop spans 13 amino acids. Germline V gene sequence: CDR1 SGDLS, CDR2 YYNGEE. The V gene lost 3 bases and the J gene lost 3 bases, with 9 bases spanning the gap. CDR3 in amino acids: CASSDQGHTEAFF. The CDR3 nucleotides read TGTGCCAGCAGCGATCAGGGTCACACTGAAGCTTTCTTT.

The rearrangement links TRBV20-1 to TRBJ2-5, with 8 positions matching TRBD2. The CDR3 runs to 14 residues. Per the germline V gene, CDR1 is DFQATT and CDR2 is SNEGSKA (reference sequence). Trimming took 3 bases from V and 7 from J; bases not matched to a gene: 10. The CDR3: CSARGLAGYWTQYF. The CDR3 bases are TGCAGTGCTAGGGGGCTAGCGGGTTATTGGACCCAGTACTTC.

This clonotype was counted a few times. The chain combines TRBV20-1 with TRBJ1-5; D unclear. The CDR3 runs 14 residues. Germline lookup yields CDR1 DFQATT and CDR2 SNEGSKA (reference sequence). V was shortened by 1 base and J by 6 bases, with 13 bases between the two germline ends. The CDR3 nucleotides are TGCAGTGCTAGAGTGTCGGGTCGCAGTCAGCCCCAGCATTTT. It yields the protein CSARVSGRSQPQHF.

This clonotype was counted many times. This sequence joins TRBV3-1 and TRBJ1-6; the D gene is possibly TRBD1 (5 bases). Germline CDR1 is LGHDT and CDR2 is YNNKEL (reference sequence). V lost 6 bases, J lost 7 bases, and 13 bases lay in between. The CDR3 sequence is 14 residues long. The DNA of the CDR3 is TGTGCCAGCAGTTACGGGACGGAGAATTCACCCCTCCACTTT. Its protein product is CASSYGTENSPLHF.

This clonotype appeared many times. The CDR3 nucleotides are TGTGCCAGCAGGCCCCCCTGGGGGGTTCGCGGCGACGGGGCGGAGACCCAGTACTTC. Translated: CASRPPWGVRGDGAETQYF. The chain has TRBV27 and TRBJ2-5; possibly TRBD2 for D (6 bases). Germline CDR1 and CDR2: MNHEY and SMNVEV (reference sequence). CDR3 size: 19 residues. Trimming took off 6 bases at V and 5 bases at J, with 31 bases between the two ends.

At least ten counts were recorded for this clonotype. CDR3 protein: CASQGAAEAFF. The CDR3 nucleotides read TGTGCCAGCCAAGGGGCGGCCGAAGCTTTCTTT. This chain uses TRBV27 with TRBJ1-1; maybe TRBD1 (5 bases). The V end lost 8 bases, the J end lost 8 bases, and 12 bases lay between the germline ends. The CDR3 length is 11 residues. The germline V gene has CDR1 MNHEY and CDR2 SMNVEV (reference sequence).

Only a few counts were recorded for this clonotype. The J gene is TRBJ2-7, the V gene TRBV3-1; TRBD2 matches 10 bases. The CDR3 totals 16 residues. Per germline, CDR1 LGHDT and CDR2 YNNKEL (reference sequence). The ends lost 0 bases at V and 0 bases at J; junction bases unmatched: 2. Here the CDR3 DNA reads TGTGCCAGCAGCCAAGATCTAGCGGGGGCCTCCTACGAGCAGTACTTC. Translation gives CASSQDLAGASYEQYF.

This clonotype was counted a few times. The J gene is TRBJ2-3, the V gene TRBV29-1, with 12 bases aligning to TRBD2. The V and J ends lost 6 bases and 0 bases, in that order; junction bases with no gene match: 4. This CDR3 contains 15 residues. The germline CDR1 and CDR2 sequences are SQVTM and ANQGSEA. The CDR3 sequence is CSVELAGGSTDTQYF. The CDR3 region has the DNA TGCAGCGTCGAACTAGCGGGGGGCAGCACAGATACGCAGTATTTT.

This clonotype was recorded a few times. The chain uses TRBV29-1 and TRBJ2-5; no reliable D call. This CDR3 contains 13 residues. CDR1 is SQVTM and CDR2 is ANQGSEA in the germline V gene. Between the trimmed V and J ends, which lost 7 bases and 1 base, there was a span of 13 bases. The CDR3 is CSGGIGPQETQYF. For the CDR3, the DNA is TGCAGCGGTGGAATAGGGCCCCAAGAGACCCAGTACTTC.

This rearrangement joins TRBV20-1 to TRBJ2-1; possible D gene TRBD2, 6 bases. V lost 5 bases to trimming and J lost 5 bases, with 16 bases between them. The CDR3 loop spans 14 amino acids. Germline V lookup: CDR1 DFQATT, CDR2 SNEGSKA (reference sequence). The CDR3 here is CSAGRNSYDNEQFF. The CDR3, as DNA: TGCAGTGCTGGGAGGAATTCATATGACAATGAGCAGTTCTTC.

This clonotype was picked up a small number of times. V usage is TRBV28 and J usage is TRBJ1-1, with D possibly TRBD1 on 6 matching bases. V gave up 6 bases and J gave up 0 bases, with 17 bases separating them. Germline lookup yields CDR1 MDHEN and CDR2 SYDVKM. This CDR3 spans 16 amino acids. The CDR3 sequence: CASSDPLGQLNTEAFF. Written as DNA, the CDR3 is TGTGCCAGCAGCGATCCCCTAGGACAGCTGAACACTGAAGCTTTCTTT. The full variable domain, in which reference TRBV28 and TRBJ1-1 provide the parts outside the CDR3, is DVKVTQSSRYLVKRTGEKVFLECVQDMDHENMFWYRQDPGLGLRLIYFSYDVKMKEKGDIPEGYSVSREKKERFSLILESASTNQTSMYLCASSDPLGQLNTEAFFGQGTRLTVV.

CDR3 loop: CASSRKQLAGEQETQYF. The CDR3 nucleotides read TGTGCCAGCAGCCGGAAGCAGCTAGCGGGGGAGCAAGAGACCCAGTACTTC. The chain has TRBV3-1 and TRBJ2-5; 10 bases fit TRBD2. Trimming cost V 4 bases and J 2 bases; bases outside gene matches: 10. CDR1 LGHDT and CDR2 YNNKEL come from the germline V gene (reference sequence). The CDR3 has 17 residues.

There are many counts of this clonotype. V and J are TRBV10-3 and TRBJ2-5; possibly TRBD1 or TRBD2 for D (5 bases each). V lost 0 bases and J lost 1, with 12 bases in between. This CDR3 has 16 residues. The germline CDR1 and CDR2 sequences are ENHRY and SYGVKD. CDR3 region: CAISESGRVTQETQYF. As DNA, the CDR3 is TGTGCCATCAGTGAGTCGGGGCGGGTAACCCAAGAGACCCAGTACTTC.

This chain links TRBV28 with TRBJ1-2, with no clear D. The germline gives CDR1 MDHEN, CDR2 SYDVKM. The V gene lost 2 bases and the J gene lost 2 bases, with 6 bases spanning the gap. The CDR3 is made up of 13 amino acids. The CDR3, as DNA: TGTGCCAGCAGTTTAAACAGCAACTATGGCTACACCTTC. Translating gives CASSLNSNYGYTF.

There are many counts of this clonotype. CDR3 protein: CASSLSFGGFSYNEQFF. The CDR3 nucleotides are TGTGCCAGCAGCTTAAGCTTCGGGGGGTTCTCCTACAATGAGCAGTTCTTC. The rearrangement uses TRBV7-2 and TRBJ2-1; 7 bases match TRBD2. CDR3 length: 17 residues. V was clipped by 2 bases and J by 0 bases; unmatched bases: 7. The germline gives CDR1 SGHTA, CDR2 FQGNSA.

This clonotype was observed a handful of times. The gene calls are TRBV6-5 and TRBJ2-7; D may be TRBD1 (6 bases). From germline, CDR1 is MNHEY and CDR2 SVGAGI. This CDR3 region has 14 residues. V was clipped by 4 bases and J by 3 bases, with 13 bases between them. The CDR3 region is CASSSRTALYEQYF. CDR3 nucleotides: TGTGCCAGCAGTTCCCGGACAGCCCTCTACGAGCAGTACTTC.